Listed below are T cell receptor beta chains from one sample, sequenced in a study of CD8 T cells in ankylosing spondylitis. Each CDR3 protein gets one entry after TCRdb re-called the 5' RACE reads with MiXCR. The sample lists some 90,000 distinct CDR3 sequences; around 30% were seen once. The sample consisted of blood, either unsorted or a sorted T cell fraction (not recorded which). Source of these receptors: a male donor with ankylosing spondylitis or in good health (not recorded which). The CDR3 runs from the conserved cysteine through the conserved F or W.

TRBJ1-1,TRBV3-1,CASSQSVRSTEAFF
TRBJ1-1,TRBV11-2,CASSLAGNLGEAFF
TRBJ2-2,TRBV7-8,CASSPARELFF
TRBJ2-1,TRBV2,CASERTSGRGNEQFF
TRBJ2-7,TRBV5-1,CASSLSPRLAGVGQYF
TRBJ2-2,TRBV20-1,CSAQTSGRGTGELFF
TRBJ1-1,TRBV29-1,CSVSQDTNTEAFF
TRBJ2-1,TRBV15,CATSRVGTDYNEQFF
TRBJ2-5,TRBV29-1,CSADQTGGRETQYF
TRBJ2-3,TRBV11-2,CASSLEHSSTQYF
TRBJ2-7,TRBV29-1,CSVRTSWEQYF
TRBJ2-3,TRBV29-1,CTGTSGDTQYF
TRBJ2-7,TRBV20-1,CSARHWVGSGGDYEQYF
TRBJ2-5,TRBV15,CATSRNQETQYF
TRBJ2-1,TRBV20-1,CSARPKHEQFF
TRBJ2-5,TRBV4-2,CASSQDVSSGPSGTQYF
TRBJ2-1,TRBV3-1,CASSLQIQEQFF
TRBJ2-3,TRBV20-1,CSAGDTSGTQDTQYF
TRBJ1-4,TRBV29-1,CSVTPGTSNEKLFF
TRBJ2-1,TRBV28,CASSLTRGRQFF
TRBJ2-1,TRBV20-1,CSARDRLAGLHNEQFF
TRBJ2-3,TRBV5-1,CASGHRLTDTQYF
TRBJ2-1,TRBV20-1,CSARDTGTVNEQFF
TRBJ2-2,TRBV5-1,CASRVSAGGTGELFF
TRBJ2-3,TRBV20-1,CSARDPSALTDTQYF
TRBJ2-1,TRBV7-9,CASSLGQGANNEQFF
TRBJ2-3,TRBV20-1,CSANGAHLSTDTQYF
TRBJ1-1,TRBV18,CASSPPIASNTEAFF
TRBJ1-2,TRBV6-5,CASSYEGNSIYGYTF
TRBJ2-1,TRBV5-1,CASSLTTNEQFF
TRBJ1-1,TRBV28,CASSFMTGGNTEAFF
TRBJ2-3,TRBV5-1,CASRSLGANTDTQYF
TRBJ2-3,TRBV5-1,CASSLDGATDTQYF
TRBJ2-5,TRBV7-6,CASSFGTGETQYF
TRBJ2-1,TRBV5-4,CASSLEGPSSYNEQFF
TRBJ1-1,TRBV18,CASPEFKNTEAFF
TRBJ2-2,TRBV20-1,CSATQGNPNTGELFF
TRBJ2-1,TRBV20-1,CSAERTGYYNEQFF
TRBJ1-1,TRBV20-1,CSARDRAGNTEAFF
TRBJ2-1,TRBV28,CASSPHTSAPYEQFF
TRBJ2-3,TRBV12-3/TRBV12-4,CASSLEATTDTQYF
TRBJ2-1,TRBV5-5,CASSPNSDNEQFF
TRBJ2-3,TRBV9,CASSVGTGHPTDTQYF
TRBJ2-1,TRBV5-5,CASRSTGTENEQFF
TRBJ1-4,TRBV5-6,CASWRSELTTNEKLFF
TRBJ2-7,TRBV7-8,CASSTDRVDEQYF
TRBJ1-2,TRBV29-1,CSSLNGGQGTYGYTF
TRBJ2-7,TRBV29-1,CSVFSGLGEQYF
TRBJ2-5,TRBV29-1,CSVGASGETQYF
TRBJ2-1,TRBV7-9,CASSLARTASEQFF
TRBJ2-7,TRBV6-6,CASSSRVEEQYF
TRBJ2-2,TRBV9,CASSVVGTGELFF
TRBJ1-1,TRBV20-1,CSAGTGWGTEAFF
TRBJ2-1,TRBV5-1,CASSTGRGENEQFF
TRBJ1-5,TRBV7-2,CASSFRGDQPQHF